These 4 T cell receptor beta chains share one sample of origin, sequenced in a study of blood T cell repertoires in COVID-19 (dated by TCRdb to between 2020 and 2021). Library creation used the immunoSEQ multiplex PCR assay. TCRdb's version of the immuneACCESS table is confined to in-frame rearrangements and falls short of the full clone set. An unresolved V gene accounts for under half of the shortfall where checked; the remainder is of unknown origin. This sample holds roughly 91,000 clones; over 60% were observed only once. The ten most abundant clones make up over 6% of the sample. The sequenced sample consisted of peripheral blood. These receptor sequences come from a man between 70 and 80 years old with acute or convalescent COVID-19.

A few counts support this clone. This chain connects TRBV9 to TRBJ2-6; no definite D call. The germline gives CDR1 SGDLS, CDR2 YYNGEE. CDR3 length: 16 amino acids. Trimming took off 3 bases at V and 0 bases at J, with 10 bases between the two ends. The CDR3: CASSASAISGANVLTF. The CDR3 coding sequence is TGTGCCAGCAGCGCCAGTGCCATCTCTGGGGCCAACGTCCTGACTTTC.

This chain uses TRBV12-5 with TRBJ1-5, with no clear D. CDR3 length: 15 residues. CDR1 and CDR2 (germline): LGHNT, FRNRAP. V gave up 4 bases and J gave up 3 bases, with 13 bases separating them. The CDR3 reads CASGSPGMDNQPQHF. The CDR3 nucleotides are TGTGCTAGTGGTTCTCCGGGGATGGACAATCAGCCCCAGCATTTT.

The chain is built from TRBV9 and TRBJ1-3, with unresolved D. Trimming stripped 5 bases from V and 2 bases from J, with 8 bases between. The length of the CDR3 is 13 residues. Germline V gives CDR1 SGDLS, CDR2 YYNGEE. CDR3 DNA: TGTGCCAGCAGTCCTTATACTGGAAACACCATATATTTT. It yields the protein CASSPYTGNTIYF.

The V and J genes are TRBV29-1 and TRBJ2-2; no clear D gene. Germline-derived CDR1 and CDR2 are SQVTM and ANQGSEA. CDR3 length: 13 residues. The V and J ends lost 7 bases and 0 bases respectively, with 9 bases between them. The CDR3 loop is CSAYRSNTGELFF. The CDR3 region has the DNA TGCAGCGCCTACAGATCGAACACCGGGGAGCTGTTTTTT.